The 24 T cell receptor beta chains below come from one sample, sequenced in a study of shared clonotypes between healthy human individuals. Only in-frame clones appear in the TCRdb table, and some are missing; sequencing was by immunoSEQ multiplex PCR. The sample lists roughly 1 million clones, around 78% occurring once. The specimen was memory CD4+ T cells from PBMCs. The subset: CD45RA-negative fraction. All receptors derive from a man between 18 and 35 years old in good health. Some clones in this sample may be carry-over from other donors' samples.

CDR3 in amino acids: CASSPTGERNQPQHF. CDR3 DNA sequence: TGTGCCAGCTCACCGACAGGGGAGCGCAATCAGCCCCAGCATTTT. The chain links TRBV18 to TRBJ1-5; 8 bases match TRBD1. CDR3 length equals 15 residues. Trimming at V came to 3 bases and at J to 2 bases, leaving 3 bases not matched to a gene. Per germline, CDR1 KGHSH and CDR2 LQKENI.

J is TRBJ2-7 and V is TRBV28; a possible D gene is TRBD1 (6 bases). V was trimmed by 5 bases and J by 3 bases, leaving 20 bases between them. Germline assignment: CDR1 MDHEN and CDR2 SYDVKM. CDR3 length equals 16 residues. Here the CDR3 DNA reads TGTGCCAGCAGTCCGCAGACCGGGACAAATAACTACGAGCAGTACTTC. Protein: CASSPQTGTNNYEQYF.

The chain recombines TRBV27 with TRBJ2-2; TRBD1 agrees at 7 bases. The CDR3 length is 15 residues. The V segment lost 2 bases and the J segment 4 bases; nucleotides outside the gene matches: 4. Per the germline V gene, CDR1 is MNHEY and CDR2 is SMNVEV (reference sequence). The CDR3 protein is CASSLGTVSTGELFF. The CDR3 DNA sequence: TGTGCCAGCAGTTTAGGGACAGTTAGCACCGGGGAGCTGTTTTTT.

The genes are TRBV19 and TRBJ2-2; 8 bases map to TRBD1. CDR3 length: 18 amino acids. CDR1 LNHDA and CDR2 SQIVND come from the germline V gene (reference sequence). With V trimmed by 5 bases and J by 2 bases, 13 bases remained unmatched. The CDR3 loop reads CASSSYPRQGINTGELFF. The CDR3, as DNA: TGTGCCAGTAGTTCCTACCCGCGACAGGGGATAAACACCGGGGAGCTGTTTTTT.

The chain employs TRBV18 and TRBJ1-4, with D uncertain. Germline V gives CDR1 KGHSH, CDR2 LQKENI. The length of the CDR3 is 12 residues. V dropped 5 bases and J dropped 7 bases, with 8 bases sitting between them. The CDR3: CASSFLGEKLFF. The DNA for the CDR3 is TGTGCCAGCTCATTCTTAGGTGAAAAACTGTTTTTT.

V and J are TRBV5-4 and TRBJ2-1; a weak D match, TRBD2 (5 bases). V was cut by 1 base and J by 0 bases, with 8 bases left in between. Germline CDR1 SGHNT, CDR2 YYREEE (reference sequence). CDR3 length: 15 residues. Here the CDR3 DNA reads TGTGCCAGCAGCTTGTGGAGGAGCTCCTACAATGAGCAGTTCTTC. The encoded protein is CASSLWRSSYNEQFF.

The chain combines TRBV19 with TRBJ2-1, with TRBD2 matching over 8 bases. Germline V gene sequence: CDR1 LNHDA, CDR2 SQIVND (reference sequence). Trimming at V came to 3 bases and at J to 6 bases, leaving 7 bases not matched to a gene. There are 15 residues in the CDR3. The CDR3 reads CASSIRAGEGNEQFF. CDR3 DNA: TGTGCCAGTAGTATTAGAGCGGGAGAGGGCAATGAGCAGTTCTTC.

CDR3 sequence reads: CASSLEAASDEQFF. The CDR3 DNA reads as TGTGCCAGCAGCTTAGAGGCAGCTAGCGATGAGCAGTTCTTC. This chain uses TRBV11-3 with TRBJ2-1, with D perhaps TRBD2 (6 bases). The V end lost 0 bases, the J end lost 8 bases, and 11 bases lay between the germline ends. CDR1 is SGHNT and CDR2 is YENEEA in the germline V gene. This CDR3 spans 14 amino acids.

This rearrangement joins TRBV7-6 to TRBJ2-2, with TRBD2 as a possible D gene (5 bases). The V and J ends lost 6 bases and 5 bases respectively, with 16 bases between them. This CDR3 comprises 15 residues. From germline, CDR1 is SGHVS and CDR2 FNYEAQ. The CDR3 DNA follows: TGTGCCAGCAGACTGGACTCCGTAGGGACCGGGGAGCTGTTTTTT. It codes for CASRLDSVGTGELFF.

The V call is TRBV29-1, the J call TRBJ2-1; 7 nucleotides match TRBD1. Germline assignment: CDR1 SQVTM and CDR2 ANQGSEA. The V gene end was trimmed by 8 bases and the J gene end by 5 bases; junction bases not matched to a gene: 9. The CDR3 consists of 13 residues. The CDR3 loop is CSTDRVGDNEQFF. Written as DNA, the CDR3 is TGCAGCACCGACAGGGTAGGGGACAATGAGCAGTTCTTC.

The chain carries TRBV30 and TRBJ1-1, with D maybe TRBD1 (5 bases). Trimming shortened V by 0 bases and J by 1 base, and 9 bases separated the two germline ends. Germline V gives CDR1 GTSNPN, CDR2 SVGIG (reference sequence). There are 14 residues in the CDR3. The CDR3 protein is CAWSVQGGNTEAFF. The CDR3 nucleotides are TGTGCCTGGAGTGTGCAGGGAGGGAACACTGAAGCTTTCTTT.

The chain is built from TRBV2 and TRBJ2-1, with TRBD2 identical over 12 bases. The CDR3 runs 14 residues. V was pared by 7 bases and J by 4 bases, with 2 bases of the junction left unmatched. Germline V gives CDR1 SNHLY, CDR2 FYNNEI. The CDR3 reads CASTLAGGYNEQFF. CDR3 nucleotide sequence: TGTGCCAGCACTCTAGCGGGGGGGTACAATGAGCAGTTCTTC.

The V gene is TRBV5-4, the J gene TRBJ2-7; TRBD2 agrees at 7 bases. The CDR3 totals 15 residues. The V and J ends lost 5 bases and 1 base, in that order; junction bases with no gene match: 9. The V gene's germline CDR1 is SGHNT and CDR2 YYREEE (reference sequence). The CDR3 sequence is CASSSYRRESYEQYF. In DNA form, the CDR3 reads TGTGCCAGCAGTTCGTATCGGCGGGAGTCCTACGAGCAGTACTTC.

The chain links TRBV5-1 to TRBJ2-4; a weak D match, TRBD1 (6 bases). Germline-derived CDR1 and CDR2 are SGHRS and YFSETQ. V shed 4 bases and J shed 1 base, with 15 bases lying between them. The CDR3 is 16 amino acids. The CDR3: CASSPGAGVAKNIQYF. For the CDR3, the DNA is TGCGCCAGCAGCCCCGGAGCAGGGGTTGCCAAAAACATTCAGTACTTC.

V and J are TRBV5-5 and TRBJ2-5; 9 bases match TRBD1. J lost 1 base, V lost 4 bases, and 8 bases had no gene match. The CDR3 length is 16 residues. Germline loops: CDR1 SGHKS, CDR2 YYEKEE (reference sequence). The CDR3 loop reads CASSRGTGKGQETQYF. CDR3 coding DNA: TGTGCCAGCAGCCGTGGGACAGGGAAGGGCCAAGAGACCCAGTACTTC.

In this sample, this clone turned up a few times. Other DNA variants within this sample encode the same CDR3. The CDR3 here is CASSPPPGYTF. For the CDR3, the DNA is TGTGCCAGCAGTCCCCCTCCGGGCTACACCTTC. The chain joins TRBV28 to TRBJ1-2; unclear D gene. CDR1 and CDR2 (germline): MDHEN, SYDVKM. There are 11 residues in the CDR3. The V gene lost 5 bases and the J gene lost 8 bases, with 9 bases spanning the gap.

This clone was recorded many times. This chain connects TRBV6-1 to TRBJ1-2, with 8 bases lining up with TRBD1. The CDR3 totals 14 residues. Germline V gene sequence: CDR1 MNHNS, CDR2 SASEGT. V dropped 7 bases and J dropped 4; count of bases not matched to a gene: 8. CDR3 DNA sequence: TGTGCCAGCACCTCAAGGGACAGGCCCTATGGCTACACCTTC. Translated, it gives CASTSRDRPYGYTF.

This chain joins TRBV30 and TRBJ1-2; perhaps TRBD1 as D (5 bases). Trimming took 3 bases from V and 2 from J, leaving 13 bases between them. Germline CDR1 and CDR2: GTSNPN and SVGIG (reference sequence). The CDR3 loop spans 14 amino acids. CDR3 region: CAWSPGWQNYGYTF. CDR3 DNA sequence: TGTGCCTGGAGCCCAGGGTGGCAGAACTATGGCTACACCTTC.

This clone has only one observation. This chain uses TRBV5-1 with TRBJ2-7, with 10 bases lining up with TRBD1. The trim removed 5 bases at V and 2 bases at J, leaving 4 bases unmatched. The V gene's germline CDR1 is SGHRS and CDR2 YFSETQ. CDR3 length: 14 residues. CDR3 protein: CASRSTGGAYEQYF. In nucleotides, the CDR3 is TGCGCCAGCAGGTCGACAGGGGGCGCCTACGAGCAGTACTTC.

The chain carries TRBV7-2 and TRBJ2-1, with unresolved D. V lost 5 bases and J 5 bases, leaving 13 bases between the germline ends. Germline V lookup: CDR1 SGHTA, CDR2 FQGNSA. CDR3 length equals 14 residues. The chain's CDR3 is CASSERYRDNEQFF. As DNA, the CDR3 is TGTGCCAGCAGCGAGCGTTACAGAGACAATGAGCAGTTCTTC. The full variable domain, in which reference TRBV7-2 and TRBJ2-1 provide the parts outside the CDR3, is GAGVSQSPSNKVTEKGKDVELRCDPISGHTALYWYRQSLGQGLEFLIYFQGNSAPDKSGLPSDRFSAERTGGSVSTLTIQRTQQEDSAVYLCASSERYRDNEQFFGPGTRLTVL.

The chain has TRBV10-3 and TRBJ1-3, with 7 bases identical to TRBD1. Losses at the gene ends were 8 bases for V and 0 bases for J; bases not matched to a gene: 4. The CDR3 length is 14 residues. Germline values: CDR1 ENHRY, CDR2 SYGVKD. CDR3 in DNA: TGTGCCATCGGCTGGGACAGCTCTGGAAACACCATATATTTT. Its translation is CAIGWDSSGNTIYF.

J is TRBJ2-3 and V is TRBV11-3, with D possibly being TRBD1 or TRBD2 (5 bases each). The CDR3 runs 15 residues. The V end was cut by 5 bases, the J end by 2 bases, with 14 bases between. Germline V gene sequence: CDR1 SGHNT, CDR2 YENEEA. The CDR3 DNA reads as TGTGCCAGCAGCCCGGGGACCTCTCCCACAGATACGCAGTATTTT. This gives the protein CASSPGTSPTDTQYF.

The chain recombines TRBV28 with TRBJ2-4; D gene ambiguous. The ends were cut back, 2 bases at V and 1 base at J, with 3 bases in the middle. Germline V gives CDR1 MDHEN, CDR2 SYDVKM. This CDR3 is built from 13 residues. CDR3 amino acids: CASSLGAKNIQYF. The CDR3 DNA sequence: TGTGCCAGCAGTTTAGGGGCCAAAAACATTCAGTACTTC.

This chain uses TRBV9 with TRBJ2-3; TRBD2 aligns across 10 bases. The CDR3 contains 17 residues. The V gene end was trimmed by 3 bases and the J gene end by 6 bases; junction bases not matched to a gene: 13. Germline values: CDR1 SGDLS, CDR2 YYNGEE. CDR3 protein: CASSGPGSGRAGDTQYF. The CDR3 region has the DNA TGTGCCAGCAGCGGGCCGGGGAGCGGGAGGGCCGGGGATACGCAGTATTTT.